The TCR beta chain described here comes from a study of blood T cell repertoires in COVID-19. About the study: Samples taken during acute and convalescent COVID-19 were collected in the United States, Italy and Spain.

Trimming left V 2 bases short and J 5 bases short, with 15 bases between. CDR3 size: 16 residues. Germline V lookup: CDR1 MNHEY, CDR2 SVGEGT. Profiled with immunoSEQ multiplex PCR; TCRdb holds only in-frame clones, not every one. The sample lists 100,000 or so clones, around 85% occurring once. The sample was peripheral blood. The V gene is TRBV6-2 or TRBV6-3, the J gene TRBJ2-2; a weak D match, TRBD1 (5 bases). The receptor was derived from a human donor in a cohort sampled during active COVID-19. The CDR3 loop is CASSYIPRTRTGELFF. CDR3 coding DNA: TGTGCCAGCAGTTACATCCCCCGGACAAGAACCGGGGAGCTGTTTTTT.